The next 9 T cell receptor beta chains were all read from a single sample in a study of blood T cell repertoires in COVID-19. Assay: immunoSEQ multiplex PCR; the TCRdb copy retains only in-frame clones and omits some. The sample contains some 250,000 clones, roughly four fifths of which appear only once. The sample was peripheral blood. The receptors shown here come from a woman at least 80 years old with COVID-19, enrolled during active disease.

The chain recombines TRBV28 with TRBJ2-6, with a tentative D call TRBD1 (5 bases). V lost 6 bases and J 4 bases, leaving 13 bases between the germline ends. The CDR3 is 15 amino acids. Per the germline V gene, CDR1 is MDHEN and CDR2 is SYDVKM. Written as DNA, the CDR3 is TGTGCCAGCAGCTCTCCAGGGCCCGGGGCCAACGTCCTGACTTTC. Translation: CASSSPGPGANVLTF.

The CDR3 region is CATSRDRVNTIYF. The CDR3 DNA is TGTGCCACCAGCAGGGACAGGGTGAACACCATATATTTT. V usage is TRBV15 and J usage is TRBJ1-3; TRBD1 matches at 8 bases. Germline CDR1 and CDR2: LNHNV and YYDKDF (reference sequence). V lost 3 bases, J lost 7 bases, and 2 bases stayed unmatched. This CDR3 has 13 residues.

V usage is TRBV19 and J usage is TRBJ2-2; 11 bases match TRBD1. This CDR3 is built from 17 residues. Germline V lookup: CDR1 LNHDA, CDR2 SQIVND (reference sequence). V was pared by 6 bases and J by 7 bases, with 13 bases of the junction left unmatched. In nucleotides, the CDR3 is TGTGCCAGTAGGTTCGCGGACAGGGGGCTTTACGGCGGGGAGCTGTTTTTT. As protein: CASRFADRGLYGGELFF.

The table lists this clone with a few counts. The rearrangement links TRBV28 to TRBJ2-1, with 7 bases identical to TRBD2. This CDR3 has 15 amino acids. The V segment lost 6 bases and the J segment 4 bases; nucleotides outside the gene matches: 9. CDR1 is MDHEN, CDR2 SYDVKM, per germline. Here the CDR3 reads CASSLAGGRYNEQFF. The CDR3 DNA is TGTGCCAGCAGCCTTGCTGGCGGGAGATACAATGAGCAGTTCTTC. The whole variable domain, filled in from reference TRBV28 and TRBJ2-1, reads DVKVTQSSRYLVKRTGEKVFLECVQDMDHENMFWYRQDPGLGLRLIYFSYDVKMKEKGDIPEGYSVSREKKERFSLILESASTNQTSMYLCASSLAGGRYNEQFFGPGTRLTVL.

The rearrangement joins TRBV7-6 to TRBJ1-1; no firm D call. Germline CDR1 SGHVS, CDR2 FNYEAQ. V lost 0 bases and J lost 0, with 8 bases in between. The CDR3 totals 15 residues. This CDR3 is CASSLAANMNTEAFF. The CDR3 DNA is TGTGCCAGCAGCTTAGCTGCCAACATGAACACTGAAGCTTTCTTT.

The V gene is TRBV19, the J gene TRBJ1-3, with 10 bases matching TRBD1. The CDR3 covers 16 residues. The V gene end was trimmed by 3 bases and the J gene end by 1 base; junction bases not matched to a gene: 3. The germline V gene encodes CDR1 LNHDA and CDR2 SQIVND (reference sequence). The chain's CDR3 is CASSIGTGASGNTIYF. CDR3 nucleotides: TGTGCCAGTAGTATCGGGACAGGGGCTTCTGGAAACACCATATATTTT.

The V call is TRBV5-1, the J call TRBJ2-3; D possibly corresponds to TRBD1 (5 bases). V shed 3 bases and J shed 2 bases, with 10 bases lying between them. There are 14 residues in the CDR3. The V gene's germline CDR1 is SGHRS and CDR2 YFSETQ. The chain's CDR3 is CASSSRQLTDTQYF. CDR3 sequence (DNA): TGCGCCAGCAGCTCGAGACAGCTCACAGATACGCAGTATTTT.

This clone was recorded once. The chain combines TRBV11-2 with TRBJ2-6; TRBD1 might be the D (5 bases). Germline lookup yields CDR1 SGHAT and CDR2 FQNNGV. This CDR3 comprises 15 residues. V shed 4 bases and J shed 10 bases, with 17 bases lying between them. CDR3 loop: CASSSIRQLANVLTF. The CDR3 coding sequence is TGTGCCAGCAGCTCCATAAGACAGCTCGCTAACGTCCTGACTTTC.

V usage is TRBV2 and J usage is TRBJ1-2; D is unclear. This CDR3 is 12 amino acids long. V lost 8 bases and J lost 2, with 9 bases in between. The germline gives CDR1 SNHLY, CDR2 FYNNEI. The CDR3 is CASLPGNYGYTF. The CDR3 nucleotides read TGTGCCAGCCTCCCAGGAAACTATGGCTACACCTTC.